The TCR beta chain under discussion was sequenced for a study of cytomegalovirus exposure and HLA in healthy donors. The wider study: Earlier results showed 90 million to 130 million unique TCR beta sequences derived from approximately 180 million T cells. Whole-study results and caveats: Some highly shared sequence variants likely arose as a pipeline artifact.

PCR employed 60 Vbeta and 13 Jbeta primers. TCRdb keeps only in-frame clones here, not all; method: immunoSEQ multiplex PCR. This table has approximately 110,000 clones, 79% appearing once. J was trimmed by 9 bases and V by 4 bases; bases with no gene match: 12. This CDR3 has 15 amino acids. Germline V lookup: CDR1 MDHEN, CDR2 SYDVKM. Notes on this clone: Its antigen remains unknown.

The clonotype was recovered from a middle-aged woman in good health and CMV-seronegative. The sample consisted of PBMCs. The V and J genes are TRBV28 and TRBJ2-1, with 7 bases matching TRBD2. CDR3 nucleotide sequence: TGTGCCAGCAGTTCTCCTAGCGGACGGGTGGGTGAGCAGTTCTTC. Its protein is CASSSPSGRVGEQFF.